This T cell receptor beta chain was retrieved from a study of yellow fever vaccine responses in identical twins. Concerning this clonotype: Its antigen is not known.

MiXCR, applied by TCRdb to the RT-PCR reads, yields one record per CDR3 protein. The sample consists of about 12,000 distinct CDR3 sequences, 84% of them appearing once. The study's findings and limits: Twins reportedly showed a vaccine T cell response that seemed partly convergent and partly personalized.

This sample comprised T cells from blood (PBMCs), unsorted or a sorted subset (not recorded which), obtained before or after yellow fever vaccination (not recorded which). The sequence was collected from a woman between 18 and 29 years old who received the yellow fever vaccine.

The CDR3 nucleotides read TGTGCCAGCAGCACGACAGGCTTCTCCTACGAGCAGTACTTC. Residues: CASSTTGFSYEQYF. J is TRBJ2-7 and V is TRBV5-6, with D possibly matching TRBD1 (6 bases). Trimming left V 4 bases short and J 0 bases short, with 11 bases between. The CDR3 covers 14 residues. Germline V CDR1 and CDR2: SGHDT, YYEEEE.